This entry lists 2 T cell receptor beta chains sequenced from one sample in a study of CD8+ T cells in alopecia areata. Investigators isolated RNA and reverse transcribed it into cDNA to act as the sequencing template. The protocol was immunoSEQ multiplex PCR, while the TCRdb copy is restricted to in-frame clones and leaves out a portion. The repertoire holds roughly 120,000 clones, 55% to 80% seen once, with around 2.8% in the top ten. Sequencing input: CD4+ T cells sorted from blood. The receptor source for this set is a human donor in good health.

The genes are TRBV23-1 and TRBJ2-2; D is unclear. TRBV23-1 belongs to the ORF category, with a function that is uncertain. This CDR3 spans 13 amino acids. V was shortened by 1 base and J by 4 bases, with 4 bases between the two germline ends. CDR3 coding DNA: TGCGCCAGCAGTCAATTGACCACCGGGGAGCTGTTTTTT. Its protein product is CASSQLTTGELFF.

The chain combines TRBV10-1 with TRBJ1-2; maybe TRBD1 (5 bases). V was trimmed by 3 bases and J by 8 bases, leaving 10 bases between them. The CDR3 extends over 12 amino acids. Germline assignment: CDR1 WNHNN and CDR2 SYGVQD (reference sequence). The CDR3 here is CASSDGARGYTF. The CDR3 DNA reads as TGCGCCAGCAGTGACGGGGCGCGGGGCTACACCTTC.